This T cell receptor (beta chain) comes out of a study of T cell repertoires in cytomegalovirus infection. The V gene's germline CDR1 is SGHDT and CDR2 YYEEEE. The CDR3 is 11 residues long, counting both termini. TCRdb redid the calling of the reads with MiXCR, one entry per CDR3 protein. The sample includes a few hundred thousand distinct CDR3 sequences, more than 8% of them seen just once. This clonotype was detected many times. It is likely a read error, because the conserved phenylalanine at the end of the CDR3 is missing. The DNA is omitted, as the CDR3 cannot be located on it reliably, and the CDR3 follows TCRdb's listing.

The sequencing input was PBMCs. The receptor comes from a human donor in good health (CMV status not recorded). Some clones in this sample may be carry-over from other donors' samples. V is TRBV5-6 and J is TRBJ2-7; the table's TRBD2 call for D was not verified on the DNA. CDR3 sequence: CASSLGGSKVL.